A selection of T cell receptor beta chains follows, all from one sample in a study of tumor T cells in aggressive B-cell lymphoma. Sequenced by immunoSEQ multiplex PCR; TCRdb stores in-frame clones only, minus some. The sample includes about 4,400 clones, 65% to 85% seen only once; the top ten take about 4.5%. The material sequenced was tumor tissue. The receptors here all came from an adult with diffuse large B cell lymphoma. Both conserved end residues are part of each CDR3. Fields, in order: D gene, clone size, V gene, J gene, CDR3 DNA, CDR3 protein. The D gene is left open where the match is weak. For some rows the clone size is stated as once, few or many, or as a class when expanded; others skip it.

NA,NA,TRBV28,TRBJ2-7,TGTGCCAGCAGTTTTGGCCCTAGGAGGGAGCAGTACTTC,CASSFGPRREQYF
TRBD1,NA,TRBV28,TRBJ2-5,TGTGCCAGCAATCAAGGCGGACAGGGGGCTGGGGAGACCCAGTACTTC,CASNQGGQGAGETQYF
TRBD2,NA,TRBV7-2,TRBJ2-7,TGTGCCAGCAGCTTAAGCGGGAGGGCCCCCGAGCAGTACTTC,CASSLSGRAPEQYF
TRBD1,NA,TRBV5-6,TRBJ1-1,TGTGCCAGCAGCTTGACAGGGGCCGCGAACACTGAAGCTTTCTTT,CASSLTGAANTEAFF
TRBD1,NA,TRBV30,TRBJ2-5,TGTGCCTGGAGGCAGGGGGTATTGGGGCAAGAGACCCAGTACTTC,CAWRQGVLGQETQYF
NA,NA,TRBV7-9,TRBJ1-4,TGTGCCAGCAGCTTAGCGGGGGGAGACTTGAATGAAAAACTGTTTTTT,CASSLAGGDLNEKLFF
NA,NA,TRBV7-6,TRBJ1-1,TGTGCCAGCAGCCCCAAGACACCATACACTGAAGCTTTCTTT,CASSPKTPYTEAFF
TRBD1,NA,TRBV28,TRBJ1-4,TGTGCCAGCAGTTTTTTGGGACAGGGTAATGAAAAACTGTTTTTT,CASSFLGQGNEKLFF
NA,few,TRBV27,TRBJ1-1,TGTGCCAGCAGTTTATTGGACTACACTGAAGCTTTCTTT,CASSLLDYTEAFF
NA,large,TRBV11-2,TRBJ1-5,TGTGCCAGCAGCTTAGATCACAATCAGCCCCAGCATTTT,CASSLDHNQPQHF
NA,NA,TRBV30,TRBJ2-5,TGTGCCTCTTCCAGGGGAGAGACCCAGTACTTC,CASSRGETQYF
NA,NA,TRBV19,TRBJ1-2,TGTGCCAGTCACTACAACTATGGCTACACCTTC,CASHYNYGYTF
NA,once,TRBV28,TRBJ2-1,TGTGCCAGCAAGGACTTTGCGGGCTCCTACAATGAGCAGTTCTTC,CASKDFAGSYNEQFF
TRBD1,NA,TRBV19,TRBJ2-7,TGTGCCAGTAGTAAGGGACAGGGGGCCTCCTACGAGCAGTACTTC,CASSKGQGASYEQYF
TRBD2,NA,TRBV5-1,TRBJ2-2,TGCGCCAGCAGCTTGGGGGTAGCGGGTTCCACCGGGGAGCTGTTTTTT,CASSLGVAGSTGELFF
NA,NA,TRBV19,TRBJ1-3,TGTGCCAGTAGTGGTCAGATTTATTCTGGAAACACCATATATTTT,CASSGQIYSGNTIYF
TRBD1,NA,TRBV7-6,TRBJ2-7,TGTGCCAGCAGCTTGGACAGGGGGAAGGATCAGTACTTC,CASSLDRGKDQYF
TRBD1,NA,TRBV5-1,TRBJ1-4,TGCGCCAGCAGCTTCGGGACAGCAAATGAAAAACTGTTTTTT,CASSFGTANEKLFF
NA,NA,TRBV5-1,TRBJ2-1,TGCGCCAGCAGCCCGGGTACGGCGAGCTCCTACAATGAGCAGTTCTTC,CASSPGTASSYNEQFF
NA,NA,TRBV6-1,TRBJ2-1,TGTGCCAGCAGTGAACCACCGTGGAGCTGGGATGAGCAGTTCTTC,CASSEPPWSWDEQFF
TRBD1,NA,TRBV7-9,TRBJ1-1,TGTGCCAGCAATCAGGGGGACACTGAAGCTTTCTTT,CASNQGDTEAFF
NA,NA,TRBV5-1,TRBJ1-6,TGCGCCAGCAGCTTGGGGGGTCGTGGGGCAGGTAATTCACCCCTCCACTTT,CASSLGGRGAGNSPLHF
NA,NA,TRBV5-1,TRBJ2-1,TGCGCCAGCAGCCGGAGCAGCGGAGGGGTAAATGAGCAGTTCTTC,CASSRSSGGVNEQFF
TRBD2,NA,TRBV19,TRBJ2-7,TGTGCCAGTAGTATCGCTAGCGGGCCCCCCTACGAGCAGTACTTC,CASSIASGPPYEQYF
TRBD1,NA,TRBV18,TRBJ1-4,TGTGCCAGCTCACCGGGACAGCTAAATGAAAAACTGTTTTTT,CASSPGQLNEKLFF
NA,few,TRBV7-9,TRBJ1-3,TGTGCCAGCAGCCCCGGAGGAGGGGCAGGAGGAAACACCATATATTTT,CASSPGGGAGGNTIYF
TRBD1,NA,TRBV15,TRBJ1-6,TGTGCCACCAGCAGAGATTTGGGACAGAATTCACCCCTCCACTTT,CATSRDLGQNSPLHF
NA,few,TRBV10-1,TRBJ1-5,TGCGCCAGCAGTAAGGGGGTTGATCAGCCCCAGCATTTT,CASSKGVDQPQHF
NA,NA,TRBV30,TRBJ1-2,TGTGCTTCAGGGGACTATGGCTACACCTTC,CASGDYGYTF
NA,NA,TRBV28,TRBJ1-4,TGTGCCAGCAGCTTGAGTGCAACTAATGAAAAACTGTTTTTT,CASSLSATNEKLFF
TRBD1,NA,TRBV30,TRBJ1-2,TGTGCCTGGAGTGTACCAGGGGGCGGCTACACCTTC,CAWSVPGGGYTF
NA,NA,TRBV28,TRBJ2-7,TGTGCCAGCAGTTTACGAGGGTGGGGTTACGAGCAGTACTTC,CASSLRGWGYEQYF
NA,NA,TRBV28,TRBJ2-3,TGTGCCAGCAGTTTCGGAGATACGCAGTATTTT,CASSFGDTQYF
TRBD2,NA,TRBV2,TRBJ2-5,TGTGCCAGCAGTGAAGGACTAGCGGGGGGACAAGAGACCCAGTACTTC,CASSEGLAGGQETQYF
TRBD1,NA,TRBV18,TRBJ1-1,TGTGCCAGCTCACTCATCCGACAGGGGTCGGACACTGAAGCTTTCTTT,CASSLIRQGSDTEAFF
NA,NA,TRBV28,TRBJ1-4,TGTGCCAGCAGTTTTCTCGGACTGAACGATGAAAAACTGTTTTTT,CASSFLGLNDEKLFF
TRBD2,NA,TRBV7-2,TRBJ2-3,TGTGCCAGCAGCGCTAGCGGGGGGGCCGGGACTAGGACAGATACGCAGTATTTT,CASSASGGAGTRTDTQYF
TRBD1,NA,TRBV27,TRBJ2-6,TGTGCCAGTAGTTTGGGACAGGGTATCCCCTCTGGGGCCAACGTCCTGACTTTC,CASSLGQGIPSGANVLTF
TRBD2,NA,TRBV6-6,TRBJ2-2,TGTGCCAGCGGCCCCGGACTAGCGGGGACCGGGGAGCTGTTTTTT,CASGPGLAGTGELFF
NA,NA,TRBV28,TRBJ2-5,TGTGCCAGCAATTTCGTCGGCAGGGCCATCCAAGAGACCCAGTACTTC,CASNFVGRAIQETQYF
NA,once,TRBV11-2,TRBJ2-3,TGTGCCAGCAGCGATCGACAGAGTCGCACAGATACGCAGTATTTT,CASSDRQSRTDTQYF
TRBD1,NA,TRBV11-1,TRBJ2-7,TGTGCCAGCAGCCTCTCGGACAGGGCTGGTAAGCAGTACTTC,CASSLSDRAGKQYF
NA,NA,TRBV10-1,TRBJ1-1,TGCGCCAGCAGTGAGTCCTCCCCGGCAGGGAAGACTGAAGCTTTCTTT,CASSESSPAGKTEAFF
TRBD2,NA,TRBV7-3,TRBJ2-3,TGTGCCAGCAGCTTAGGACTAGCGGGCGCTACAGATACGCAGTATTTT,CASSLGLAGATDTQYF
TRBD1,once,TRBV4-1,TRBJ1-4,TGCGCCAGCAGCTCCCCCCCCAGGGACAGGGAAGAAAAACTGTTTTTT,CASSSPPRDREEKLFF
TRBD1,NA,TRBV28,TRBJ2-1,TGTGCCAGCACCCCGGGACAGGCTTATTACAATGAGCAGTTCTTC,CASTPGQAYYNEQFF
TRBD1,NA,TRBV18,TRBJ1-2,TGTGCCAGCTCACCACCCGGGGTGGGGACAGGGTATGGCTACACCTTC,CASSPPGVGTGYGYTF
TRBD1,NA,TRBV19,TRBJ1-5,TGTGCCAGTAGTATTGGACAGGGGTTAAGCAATCAGCCCCAGCATTTT,CASSIGQGLSNQPQHF